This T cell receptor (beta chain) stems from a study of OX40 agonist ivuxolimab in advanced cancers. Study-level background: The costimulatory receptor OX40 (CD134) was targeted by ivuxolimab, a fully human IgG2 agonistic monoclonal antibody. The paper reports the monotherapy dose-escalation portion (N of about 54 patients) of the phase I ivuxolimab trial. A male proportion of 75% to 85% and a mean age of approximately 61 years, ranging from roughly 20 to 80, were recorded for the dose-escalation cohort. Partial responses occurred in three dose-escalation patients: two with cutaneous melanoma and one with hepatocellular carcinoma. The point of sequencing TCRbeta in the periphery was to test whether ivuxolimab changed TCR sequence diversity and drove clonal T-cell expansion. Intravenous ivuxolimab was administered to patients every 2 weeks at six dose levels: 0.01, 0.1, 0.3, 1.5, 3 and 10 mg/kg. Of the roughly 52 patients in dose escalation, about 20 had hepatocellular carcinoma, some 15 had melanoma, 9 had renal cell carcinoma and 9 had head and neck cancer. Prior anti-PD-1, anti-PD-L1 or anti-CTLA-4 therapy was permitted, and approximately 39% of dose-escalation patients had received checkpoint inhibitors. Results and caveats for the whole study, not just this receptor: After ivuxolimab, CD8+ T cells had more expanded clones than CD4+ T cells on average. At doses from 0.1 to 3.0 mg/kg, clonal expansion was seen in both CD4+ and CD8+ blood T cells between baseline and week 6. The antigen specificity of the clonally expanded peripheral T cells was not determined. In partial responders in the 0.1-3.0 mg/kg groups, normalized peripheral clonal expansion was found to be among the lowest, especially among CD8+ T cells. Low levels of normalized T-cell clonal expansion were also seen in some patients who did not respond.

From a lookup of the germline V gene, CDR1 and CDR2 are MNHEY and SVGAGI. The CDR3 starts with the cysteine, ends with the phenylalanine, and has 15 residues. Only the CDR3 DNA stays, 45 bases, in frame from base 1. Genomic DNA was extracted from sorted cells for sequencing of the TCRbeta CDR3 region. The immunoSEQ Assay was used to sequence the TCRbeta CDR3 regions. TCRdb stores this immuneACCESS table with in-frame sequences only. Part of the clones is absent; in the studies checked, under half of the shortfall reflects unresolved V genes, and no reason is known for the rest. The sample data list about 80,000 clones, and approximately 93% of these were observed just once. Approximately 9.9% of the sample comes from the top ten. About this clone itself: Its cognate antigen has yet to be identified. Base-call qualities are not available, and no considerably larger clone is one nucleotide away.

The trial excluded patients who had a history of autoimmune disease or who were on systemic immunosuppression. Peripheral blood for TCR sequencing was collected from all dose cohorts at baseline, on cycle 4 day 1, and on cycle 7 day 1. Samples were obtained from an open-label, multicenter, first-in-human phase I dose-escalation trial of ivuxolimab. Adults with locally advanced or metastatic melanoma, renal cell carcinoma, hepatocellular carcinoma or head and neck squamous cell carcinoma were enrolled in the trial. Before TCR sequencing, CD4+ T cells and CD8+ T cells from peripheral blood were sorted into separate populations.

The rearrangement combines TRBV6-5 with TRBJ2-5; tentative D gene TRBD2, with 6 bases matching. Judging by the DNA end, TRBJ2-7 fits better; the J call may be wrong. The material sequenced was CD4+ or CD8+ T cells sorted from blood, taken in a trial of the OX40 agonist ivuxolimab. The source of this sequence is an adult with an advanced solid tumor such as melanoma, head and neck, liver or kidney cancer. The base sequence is TGTGCCAGCAGTTACTTCGGGGACTCCTCCTACGAGCAGTACTTC. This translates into CASSYFGDSSYEQYF.